This TCR beta chain was identified in a study of blood T cell repertoires in COVID-19. Deletions cut 0 bases from V and 5 bases from J, with 4 bases between. CDR3 size: 12 residues. In germline, CDR1 is PRHDT, CDR2 FYEKMQ (reference sequence). Clones were sequenced by immunoSEQ multiplex PCR, and TCRdb holds only the in-frame ones, with some missing. The sample yields some 80,000 clones, 60% to 85% seen once. The V gene is TRBV13, the J gene TRBJ2-5, with D uncertain. Input material: peripheral blood. The receptor was derived from a human donor in a cohort sampled during active COVID-19. CDR3 loop: CASSLGRETQYF. DNA for the CDR3: TGTGCCAGCAGCTTAGGCCGGGAGACCCAGTACTTC.